This is a list of T cell receptor beta chains from one sample in a study of T cells in Graves' hyperthyroidism and ophthalmopathy. A single record per CDR3 protein comes from TCRdb applying MiXCR to the multiplex PCR reads. The data contain approximately 380,000 distinct CDR3 sequences, over 13% of them seen just once; the ten biggest clones take up 25% to 30%. The sample comprised blood. Receptor source: a man in his fifties with Graves' ophthalmopathy. The CDR3 runs from the conserved cysteine through the conserved F or W. Each record gives: clone size, J gene, V gene, D gene, CDR3 protein, CDR3 DNA. D genes are given only for firm matches. Clone size is not always given. Where it is, it says once, few, many or a class for expanded clones.

few	TRBJ2-4	TRBV29-1	TRBD1	CSVIGQGGVKNIQYF	TGCAGCGTTATCGGACAAGGGGGCGTCAAAAACATTCAGTACTTC
NA	TRBJ1-4	TRBV7-9	NA	CASSLVGGKLFF	TGTGCCAGCAGCTTGGTGGGGGGGAAACTGTTTTTT
few	TRBJ1-2	TRBV7-9	TRBD1	CASSLQGLDNYGYTF	TGTGCCAGCAGTCTACAGGGGCTGGATAACTATGGCTACACCTTC
many	TRBJ2-7	TRBV6-5	NA	CASSYHPAYEQYF	TGTGCCAGCAGTTACCACCCGGCCTACGAGCAGTACTTC
many	TRBJ2-3	TRBV20-1	NA	CSARVGVADTQYF	TGCAGTGCTAGAGTCGGGGTGGCAGATACGCAGTATTTT
many	TRBJ1-2	TRBV7-8	NA	CASSSRQLYGYTF	TGTGCCAGCAGCTCGCGACAGCTCTATGGCTACACCTTC
NA	TRBJ2-2	TRBV3-1	NA	CASSPRGRGTGELFF	TGTGCCAGCAGCCCCCGCGGCCGGGGGACCGGGGAGCTGTTTTTT
few	TRBJ1-5	TRBV7-6	NA	CASSLEAGQTNSNQPQHF	TGTGCCAGCAGCTTAGAAGCCGGACAGACAAATAGCAATCAGCCCCAGCATTTT
many	TRBJ2-7	TRBV3-1	TRBD1	CASSYGQGNEQYF	TGTGCCAGCAGCTACGGACAGGGTAACGAGCAGTACTTC
many	TRBJ2-1	TRBV10-2	TRBD1	CASSDRGLPSSYNEQFF	TGCGCCAGCAGTGACAGGGGGCTTCCTAGCTCCTACAATGAGCAGTTCTTC
many	TRBJ2-2	TRBV11-2	NA	CASSLDVVQGGGTGELFF	TGTGCCAGCAGCTTAGATGTGGTACAGGGAGGGGGCACCGGGGAGCTGTTTTTT
many	TRBJ1-3	TRBV7-6	NA	CASSLAGTIGNTIYF	TGTGCCAGCAGCTTAGCCGGGACAATCGGAAACACCATATATTTT
many	TRBJ2-3	TRBV18	NA	CASSPPSLADTQYF	TGTGCCAGCTCACCACCGTCGCTAGCAGATACGCAGTATTTT
few	TRBJ1-5	TRBV19	TRBD1	CASSYRPGTAKHF	TGTGCCAGTAGTTATCGCCCCGGGACAGCTAAGCATTTT
NA	TRBJ2-4	TRBV6-1	NA	CASSEAMPLMGGIQYF	TGTGCCAGCAGTGAAGCCATGCCTCTAATGGGTGGCATTCAGTACTTC
many	TRBJ2-1	TRBV2	NA	CASTGYNEQFF	TGTGCCAGCACCGGATACAATGAGCAGTTCTTC
many	TRBJ2-1	TRBV6-1	NA	CASSEAVGHPYNEQFF	TGTGCCAGCAGTGAAGCAGTTGGACACCCCTACAATGAGCAGTTCTTC
many	TRBJ2-3	TRBV30	NA	CASGTHTQYF	TGTGCGTCCGGGACGCATACGCAGTATTTT
many	TRBJ2-1	TRBV3-1	TRBD2	CASRKTGTSSYNEQFF	TGTGCCAGCAGGAAAACCGGGACTAGCTCCTACAATGAGCAGTTCTTC
many	TRBJ1-2	TRBV28	NA	CASSTPGDGYTF	TGTGCCAGCAGTACCCCAGGGGACGGCTACACCTTC
NA	TRBJ1-1	TRBV9	NA	CASSVGTGIMNTEAFF	TGTGCCAGCAGCGTAGGGACTGGGATTATGAACACTGAAGCTTTCTTT
many	TRBJ1-2	TRBV30	TRBD1	CAWTPNRGYGYTF	TGTGCCTGGACCCCAAACAGGGGGTATGGCTACACCTTC
many	TRBJ2-2	TRBV12-3/TRBV12-4	TRBD1	CASSSGQGGTGELFF	TGTGCCAGCAGCTCGGGACAGGGGGGCACCGGGGAGCTGTTTTTT
NA	TRBJ1-1	TRBV4-1	NA	CASSQSRASLAFF	TGCGCCAGCAGCCAATCCAGGGCTTCTTTAGCTTTCTTT
many	TRBJ2-1	TRBV2	NA	CASSGYRVGNEQFF	TGTGCCAGCAGTGGCTACAGGGTTGGTAATGAGCAGTTCTTC
many	TRBJ1-4	TRBV9	TRBD1	CASSVGQGARPNEKLFF	TGTGCCAGCAGCGTAGGCCAGGGGGCGCGACCTAATGAAAAACTGTTTTTT
many	TRBJ2-5	TRBV28	NA	CASSSTGTGETQYF	TGTGCCAGCAGTTCCACCGGGACCGGGGAGACCCAGTACTTC
many	TRBJ2-1	TRBV15	TRBD2	CATSRWTSGSNEQFF	TGTGCCACCAGCAGATGGACTAGCGGGAGCAATGAGCAGTTCTTC
many	TRBJ1-1	TRBV5-6	NA	CASSFERAGAFF	TGTGCCAGCAGCTTTGAGAGGGCTGGAGCTTTCTTT
many	TRBJ2-7	TRBV28	TRBD2	CASSSGLAREQYF	TGTGCCAGCAGTTCCGGACTAGCGAGGGAGCAGTACTTC
NA	TRBJ1-6	TRBV2	TRBD1	CASSADRINSPLHF	TGTGCCAGCAGTGCGGACAGGATAAATTCACCCCTCCACTTT
few	TRBJ2-7	TRBV7-2	NA	CASSFGSDSLEQYF	TGTGCCAGCAGCTTTGGTTCGGATTCCTTAGAGCAGTACTTC
many	TRBJ2-7	TRBV3-1	NA	CASSQASGGYEQYF	TGTGCCAGCAGCCAAGCGTCCGGGGGCTACGAGCAGTACTTC
many	TRBJ1-1	TRBV20-1	NA	CSARHGGGNTEAFF	TGCAGTGCTAGACACGGCGGGGGGAACACTGAAGCTTTCTTT
few	TRBJ1-1	TRBV19	NA	CASSARTSLNTEAFF	TGTGCCAGTAGCGCTAGGACCAGCTTGAACACTGAAGCTTTCTTT
few	TRBJ2-1	TRBV5-1	TRBD2	CASSRTSGFNNEQFF	TGCGCCAGCAGCCGGACTAGCGGATTTAACAATGAGCAGTTCTTC